One and the same sample provided the 9 T cell receptor beta chains below, sequenced in a study of human thymus T cells. The data were produced by immunoSEQ multiplex PCR, yet TCRdb's version contains in-frame clones alone and is incomplete. Of 100,000 to 150,000 clones listed, around 94% are singletons. Resections from corrective heart surgery supplied the thymus tissue. The sequenced sample consisted of thymus tissue. These receptors originate from a boy less than two years old with a congenital heart defect but otherwise immunologically healthy.

J is TRBJ1-3 and V is TRBV5-6; a possible D gene is TRBD1 (5 bases). The CDR3 length is 16 residues. The germline V and J ends were trimmed by 0 bases and 4 bases, with 14 bases remaining between them. Germline V lookup: CDR1 SGHDT, CDR2 YYEEEE. The CDR3 loop reads CASSLAGKHPGNTIYF. CDR3 nucleotides: TGTGCCAGCAGCTTGGCAGGGAAACATCCCGGAAACACCATATATTTT.

The V and J genes are TRBV4-2 and TRBJ1-1; possibly TRBD1 for D (5 bases). CDR3 size: 15 residues. From germline, CDR1 is LGHNA and CDR2 YNFKEQ. The V gene lost 0 bases and the J gene lost 5 bases, with 13 bases spanning the gap. CDR3 bases: TGTGCCAGCAGCCAAGAGGCAGGGAGTGGAACTGAAGCTTTCTTT. This gives the protein CASSQEAGSGTEAFF.

This clone was picked up one time. V usage is TRBV5-4 and J usage is TRBJ2-3; D gene uncertain. Trimming removed 4 bases at V and 0 bases at J, with 12 bases between. Germline CDR1 reads SGHNT; CDR2 reads YYREEE (reference sequence). The CDR3 loop spans 15 amino acids. The CDR3 loop reads CASSRGRGSTDTQYF. CDR3 nucleotides: TGTGCCAGCAGCCGAGGTCGTGGGAGCACAGATACGCAGTATTTT.

The chain uses TRBV5-6 and TRBJ1-2; D ambiguous. CDR1 is SGHDT and CDR2 is YYEEEE in the germline V gene. V gave up 5 bases and J gave up 8 bases, with 13 bases separating them. This CDR3 has 12 amino acids. The CDR3 DNA follows: TGTGCCAGCAGAGCACGGTCAGAGGGCTACACCTTC. Protein: CASRARSEGYTF.

This clone was observed once. CDR3 in amino acids: CASRGPGPIGELFF. In DNA form, the CDR3 reads TGTGCCAGCCGAGGTCCGGGCCCCATCGGGGAGCTGTTTTTT. The chain carries TRBV6-6 and TRBJ2-2; D gene ambiguous. Germline V gives CDR1 MNHNY, CDR2 SVGAGI (reference sequence). This CDR3 has 14 amino acids. V was pared by 8 bases and J by 7 bases, with 17 bases between.

The rearrangement links TRBV6-5 to TRBJ1-2; D perhaps matches TRBD1 (5 bases). The germline V gene encodes CDR1 MNHEY and CDR2 SVGAGI. Trimming pared 6 bases from V and 8 bases from J, leaving 13 bases between. The CDR3 sequence is 12 residues long. Written as DNA, the CDR3 is TGTGCCAGCAGCCTAGAGGGACGCGGCTACACCTTC. Protein sequence: CASSLEGRGYTF.

The rearrangement links TRBV5-5 to TRBJ2-7; D gene uncertain. Per the germline V gene, CDR1 is SGHKS and CDR2 is YYEKEE (reference sequence). V dropped 1 base and J dropped 3 bases, with 23 bases sitting between them. This CDR3 contains 18 residues. The chain's CDR3 is CASSLPLSHYPRDYEQYF. The CDR3 coding sequence is TGTGCCAGCAGCTTGCCTTTAAGCCACTACCCACGAGACTACGAGCAGTACTTC.

This clone was picked up one time. This rearrangement joins TRBV2 to TRBJ1-2, with a tentative D call TRBD1 (6 bases). V lost 2 bases to trimming and J lost 5 bases, with 12 bases between them. Germline V gene lookup returns CDR1 SNHLY and CDR2 FYNNEI. The CDR3 is made up of 14 amino acids. CDR3 in amino acids: CASSESEGGYGYTF. CDR3 sequence (DNA): TGTGCCAGCAGTGAATCTGAAGGGGGGTATGGCTACACCTTC.

This rearrangement joins TRBV2 to TRBJ2-3; D possibly corresponds to TRBD2 (6 bases). Germline-derived CDR1 and CDR2 are SNHLY and FYNNEI. V lost 6 bases and J lost 4, with 20 bases in between. There are 16 residues in the CDR3. CDR3 DNA: TGTGCCAGCAGCCCCGGGCAGCGGGCATTGTCAGATACGCAGTATTTT. It translates to CASSPGQRALSDTQYF.